The 24 T cell receptor beta chains below all came from one sample that was sequenced in a study of blood T cell repertoires in COVID-19. Data came from immunoSEQ multiplex PCR; TCRdb stores just in-frame clones and leaves some out. This sample carries tens of thousands of clones, around 70% of them seen once, and the ten largest clones take 15% to 20%. The sequencing input was peripheral blood. These receptors originate from a woman aged 45 to 65 with active or convalescent COVID-19.

The rearrangement joins TRBV2 to TRBJ2-5, with 10 bases that match TRBD1. CDR3 length equals 15 residues. Germline V CDR1 and CDR2: SNHLY, FYNNEI. V was clipped by 3 bases and J by 5 bases; unmatched bases: 6. The CDR3 region has the DNA TGTGCCAGCAGTGACGACAGGGGGCTACAGGAGACCCAGTACTTC. This sequence encodes CASSDDRGLQETQYF.

This clone was observed a handful of times. CDR3 sequence reads: CASSLDTIGYSNQPQHF. Here the CDR3 DNA reads TGTGCCAGCTCACTGGACACTATTGGATATAGCAATCAGCCCCAGCATTTT. The chain employs TRBV18 and TRBJ1-5; TRBD1 is a possible D gene (5 bases). V was trimmed by 4 bases and J by 0 bases, leaving 16 bases between them. From germline, CDR1 is KGHSH and CDR2 LQKENI. The CDR3 runs to 17 residues.

The chain employs TRBV18 and TRBJ2-7; tentatively, D is TRBD1 (6 bases). Germline CDR1 is KGHSH and CDR2 is LQKENI. There are 15 residues in the CDR3. V lost 3 bases to trimming and J lost 3 bases, with 15 bases between them. The CDR3 bases are TGTGCCAGCTCACCGTCGTCGGGACACAGCTACGAGCAGTACTTC. This codes for CASSPSSGHSYEQYF.

V is TRBV3-1 (or the pseudogene TRBV3-2) and J is TRBJ2-3; TRBD2 matches at 11 bases. Germline assignment: CDR1 LGHDT and CDR2 YNNKEL (reference sequence). This CDR3 comprises 16 residues. The V gene end was trimmed by 4 bases and the J gene end by 2 bases; junction bases not matched to a gene: 5. The CDR3 region has the DNA TGTGCCAGCAGCCTACGACTAGCGGGACTCACAGATACGCAGTATTTT. Amino acids: CASSLRLAGLTDTQYF.

V and J are TRBV11-1 and TRBJ2-5; D ambiguous. V lost 3 bases, J lost 4 bases, and 9 bases lay in between. This CDR3 spans 13 amino acids. In germline, CDR1 is SGHAT, CDR2 FQDESV (reference sequence). This CDR3 reads CASSFRVTETQYF. CDR3 DNA sequence: TGTGCCAGCAGCTTCCGGGTTACAGAGACCCAGTACTTC.

The genes are TRBV27 and TRBJ1-4; 7 bases align to TRBD1. The V and J ends lost 6 bases and 10 bases, in that order; junction bases with no gene match: 8. CDR1 and CDR2 (germline): MNHEY, SMNVEV (reference sequence). CDR3 size: 13 residues. In DNA form, the CDR3 reads TGTGCCAGCAGGACGACAGGGAGTGGAAAACTGTTTTTT. Protein product: CASRTTGSGKLFF.

The J gene is TRBJ2-6, the V gene TRBV6-6; maybe TRBD1 (5 bases). Trimming removed 5 bases from V and 3 bases from J, with 11 bases in between. Germline V gene data show CDR1 as MNHNY and CDR2 as SVGAGI (reference sequence). CDR3 length equals 15 residues. CDR3 residues: CASSLQGIGANVLTF. CDR3 nucleotides: TGTGCCAGCAGTCTTCAGGGAATTGGGGCCAACGTCCTGACTTTC.

Only a few counts were recorded for this clone. The CDR3 here is CASSPWTVDEQYF. The CDR3 DNA follows: TGTGCCAGCAGTCCCTGGACAGTTGACGAGCAGTACTTC. This rearrangement joins TRBV28 to TRBJ2-7; a possible D gene is TRBD1 (6 bases). The CDR3 is made up of 13 amino acids. V gave up 5 bases and J gave up 5 bases, with 13 bases separating them. Germline CDR1 and CDR2: MDHEN and SYDVKM.

This clone was seen only a few times. The gene calls are TRBV6-1 and TRBJ2-1; 13 bases agree with TRBD2. V trimming: 0 bases; J trimming: 9 bases; junction bases outside the gene matches: 5. The length of the CDR3 is 16 residues. Germline CDR1 MNHNS, CDR2 SASEGT. CDR3 in DNA: TGTGCCAGCAGTGAAGCCTGGACTAGCGGGAGAGGTGAGCAGTTCTTC. Protein product: CASSEAWTSGRGEQFF.

Remarks on this clone: Other DNA sequences in this specimen translate into the identical CDR3. V and J are TRBV5-1 and TRBJ2-2, with D possibly TRBD2 on 6 matching bases. The germline CDR1 and CDR2 sequences are SGHRS and YFSETQ. V was clipped by 4 bases and J by 1 base, with 11 bases between them. This CDR3 is built from 15 residues. The CDR3 nucleotides read TGCGCCAGCAGCCAGGAGGGCCGGAACACCGGGGAGCTGTTTTTT. It codes for CASSQEGRNTGELFF. The full variable domain, with the rest looked up from reference TRBV5-1 and TRBJ2-2, is KAGVTQTPRYLIKTRGQQVTLSCSPISGHRSVSWYQQTPGQGLQFLFEYFSETQRNKGNFPGRFSGRQFSNSRSEMNVSTLELGDSALYLCASSQEGRNTGELFFGEGSRLTVL.

The DNA of the CDR3 is TGTGCCAGCAGCTTAGGGCTAGTGGAGGAGACCCAGTACTTC. Translated: CASSLGLVEETQYF. V and J are TRBV7-6 and TRBJ2-5; D remains ambiguous. CDR3 length: 14 residues. V lost 1 base to trimming and J lost 5 bases, with 11 bases between them. The V gene's germline CDR1 is SGHVS and CDR2 FNYEAQ. Drawing the rest from reference TRBV7-6 and TRBJ2-5, the complete variable domain is GAGVSQSPRYKVTKRGQDVALRCDPISGHVSLYWYRQALGQGPEFLTYFNYEAQQDKSGLPNDRFSAERPEGSISTLTIQRTEQRDSAMYRCASSLGLVEETQYFGPGTRLLVL.

This rearrangement joins TRBV4-2 to TRBJ2-7, with a possible D match to TRBD1 (5 bases). Trimming took 0 bases from V and 2 from J, leaving 11 bases between them. Germline CDR1 is LGHNA and CDR2 is YNFKEQ. CDR3 length: 15 residues. The CDR3 DNA reads TGTGCCAGCAGCCAAGATGGGGCAGGGACCTACGAGCAGTACTTC. Its protein is CASSQDGAGTYEQYF.

The chain employs TRBV4-2 and TRBJ2-2; 8 bases are a match to TRBD2. The CDR3 contains 17 residues. Trimming cost V 0 bases and J 3 bases; bases outside gene matches: 6. Germline-derived CDR1 and CDR2 are LGHNA and YNFKEQ. CDR3: CASSQEPAGGYTGELFF. In nucleotides, the CDR3 is TGTGCCAGCAGCCAAGAACCGGCGGGAGGATACACCGGGGAGCTGTTTTTT.

This rearrangement joins TRBV19 to TRBJ2-7; D may be TRBD1 (6 bases). V shed 5 bases and J shed 0 bases, with 14 bases lying between them. Germline-derived CDR1 and CDR2 are LNHDA and SQIVND (reference sequence). This CDR3 region has 15 residues. The CDR3 protein is CASSGHRVGSYEQYF. DNA for the CDR3: TGTGCCAGTAGTGGCCACAGGGTCGGCTCCTACGAGCAGTACTTC.

The J gene is TRBJ1-1, the V gene TRBV30; the D gene is possibly TRBD1 (6 bases). The CDR3 is made up of 14 amino acids. Deletions cut 4 bases from V and 0 bases from J, with 12 bases between. Looked up from germline, CDR1 is GTSNPN and CDR2 is SVGIG (reference sequence). The CDR3 sequence: CAWNGQTMNTEAFF. CDR3 DNA: TGTGCCTGGAATGGACAGACAATGAACACTGAAGCTTTCTTT.

The count of this clone is one. The rearrangement joins TRBV6-5 to TRBJ2-5, with D maybe TRBD1 (5 bases). The germline CDR1 and CDR2 sequences are MNHEY and SVGAGI. CDR3 length equals 14 residues. The germline V and J ends were trimmed by 6 bases and 4 bases, with 15 bases remaining between them. The CDR3 sequence: CASSDAGFGETQYF. DNA of the CDR3: TGTGCCAGCAGCGATGCAGGGTTTGGAGAGACCCAGTACTTC.

The J gene is TRBJ2-1, the V gene TRBV27; 10 bases agree with TRBD2. Trimming at V came to 5 bases and at J to 2 bases, leaving 6 bases not matched to a gene. Germline V gives CDR1 MNHEY, CDR2 SMNVEV (reference sequence). There are 16 residues in the CDR3. CDR3 in DNA: TGTGCCAGCAGTCCCTGGCTAGCGGGAGCCTACAATGAGCAGTTCTTC. Translation: CASSPWLAGAYNEQFF.

The chain combines TRBV14 with TRBJ2-3; D is undetermined. Looked up from germline, CDR1 is SGHDN and CDR2 is FVKESK. Trimming left V 5 bases short and J 2 bases short, with 17 bases between. The CDR3 has 16 residues. CDR3 sequence (DNA): TGTGCCAGCAGCGTCGCGGTCATCGGTCTCACAGATACGCAGTATTTT. Translation gives CASSVAVIGLTDTQYF.

The DNA of the CDR3 is TGTGCCAGCAGTGAAATAACAGTCGCTGGAAACACCATATATTTT. The encoded protein is CASSEITVAGNTIYF. This rearrangement joins TRBV6-1 to TRBJ1-3; D gene uncertain. This CDR3 spans 15 amino acids. V shed 2 bases and J shed 2 bases, with 10 bases lying between them. CDR1 MNHNS and CDR2 SASEGT come from the germline V gene.

The chain joins TRBV5-4 to TRBJ2-3; 7 bases fit TRBD1. The CDR3 extends over 14 amino acids. The germline gives CDR1 SGHNT, CDR2 YYREEE (reference sequence). V was pared by 4 bases and J by 2 bases, with 4 bases of the junction left unmatched. The CDR3 sequence is CASSRDRVTDTQYF. The CDR3 DNA follows: TGTGCCAGCAGCCGGGACAGAGTCACAGATACGCAGTATTTT.

The chain has TRBV5-1 and TRBJ2-7, with 13 nucleotides matching TRBD2. CDR3 length: 16 residues. Germline V gene data show CDR1 as SGHRS and CDR2 as YFSETQ. The junction had 8 bases not matched to a gene; V was cut back by 4 bases and J by 4 bases. Here the CDR3 DNA reads TGCGCCAGCAGCGCCTCGGTGACTAGCGGGAGGTACGAGCAGTACTTC. Protein product: CASSASVTSGRYEQYF.

The rearrangement links TRBV12-3 or TRBV12-4 to TRBJ2-5, with D possibly being TRBD1 (6 bases). V shed 7 bases and J shed 4 bases, with 13 bases lying between them. The length of the CDR3 is 13 residues. As DNA, the CDR3 is TGTGCCAGCAATCCGACAGGTGCAGAGACCCAGTACTTC. Protein: CASNPTGAETQYF.

Comments on this clone: Other DNA sequences from this sample encode an identical CDR3 as well. This chain connects TRBV5-4 to TRBJ2-7; D possibly corresponds to TRBD1 (5 bases). Trimming cost V 0 bases and J 6 bases, with 7 bases left between them. The CDR3 is 12 residues long. Germline V CDR1 and CDR2: SGHNT, YYREEE (reference sequence). The CDR3 DNA reads TGTGCCAGCAGCTTGGATAGGGGCGAGCAGTACTTC. Residues: CASSLDRGEQYF. Drawing the rest from reference TRBV5-4 and TRBJ2-7, the complete variable domain is ETGVTQSPTHLIKTRGQQVTLRCSSQSGHNTVSWYQQALGQGPQFIFQYYREEENGRGNFPPRFSGLQFPNYSSELNVNALELDDSALYLCASSLDRGEQYFGPGTRLTVT.

This clone was counted at least ten times. This chain links TRBV3-1 (or the pseudogene TRBV3-2) with TRBJ1-2, with 8 bases that match TRBD1. V shed 3 bases and J 4 bases; nucleotides not matched to a gene: 7. Germline V gene sequence: CDR1 LGHDT, CDR2 YNNKEL (reference sequence). This CDR3 contains 15 residues. CDR3 DNA: TGTGCCAGCAGCCACCGGGACAGGTGGGGCTATGGCTACACCTTC. It yields the protein CASSHRDRWGYGYTF.